One and the same sample provided the 10 T cell receptor beta chains below, sequenced in a study of beta chain features in type 1 diabetes. Overall study findings and caveats: Moderate but significant shortening of TCRB CDR3s was recorded in all four CD4+ subsets from Type 1 diabetes patients.

The whole isolated RNA underwent reverse transcription, so sequencing captured expressed TCRB transcripts. TCRdb keeps only in-frame clones here, not all; method: immunoSEQ multiplex PCR. The table has fewer than 350,000 clones, about 15% seen once. Their antigens remain unidentified. Source material: naive CD4+ T cells from blood. The receptors stem from a man between 18 and 29 years old with type 1 diabetes.

This chain links TRBV29-1 with TRBJ2-1; a weak D match, TRBD2 (7 bases). CDR1 SQVTM and CDR2 ANQGSEA come from the germline V gene. V lost 6 bases, J lost 8 bases, and 17 bases lay in between. The CDR3 totals 13 residues. In DNA, the CDR3 is TGCAGCGTCCCAGGGGCTGGGGGGGATGAGCAGTTCTTC. Protein: CSVPGAGGDEQFF.

This clone was detected a few times. The chain combines TRBV7-2 with TRBJ2-1, with D perhaps TRBD2 (5 bases). V was shortened by 5 bases and J by 2 bases, with 16 bases between the two germline ends. Germline V CDR1 and CDR2: SGHTA, FQGNSA. The CDR3 totals 16 residues. In DNA form, the CDR3 reads TGTGCCAGCAGCCTTCAGTCGGGGTTTACCTACAATGAGCAGTTCTTC. It codes for CASSLQSGFTYNEQFF.

This clone has more than one count but fewer than ten. This chain uses TRBV19 with TRBJ2-7, with a tentative D call TRBD1 (5 bases). CDR1 is LNHDA, CDR2 SQIVND, per germline (reference sequence). V shed 1 base and J shed 3 bases, with 7 bases lying between them. The length of the CDR3 is 13 residues. In nucleotides, the CDR3 is TGTGCCAGTAGTATAGGACAGCTCTACGAGCAGTACTTC. Translating it yields CASSIGQLYEQYF.

This clone was counted only a few times. This CDR3 reads CATSRDGQGTRLELFF. In DNA, the CDR3 is TGTGCCACCAGCAGAGATGGGCAGGGGACGAGGTTGGAGCTGTTTTTT. The V and J genes are TRBV15 and TRBJ2-2; TRBD1 is a possible D gene (6 bases). V was cut by 0 bases and J by 10 bases, with 18 bases left in between. Germline V gives CDR1 LNHNV, CDR2 YYDKDF (reference sequence). This CDR3 spans 16 amino acids.

This clone showed up just once. The sample carries other DNA sequences with the same CDR3. The J gene is TRBJ1-5, the V gene TRBV28, with 9 positions matching TRBD1. Germline V gene sequence: CDR1 MDHEN, CDR2 SYDVKM. V was clipped by 5 bases and J by 5 bases; unmatched bases: 4. This CDR3 spans 14 amino acids. The chain's CDR3 is CASSPGQGDQPQHF. CDR3 nucleotide sequence: TGTGCCAGCAGTCCGGGACAGGGAGATCAGCCCCAGCATTTT.

This chain connects TRBV6-6 to TRBJ1-2; no clear D. This CDR3 spans 15 amino acids. Germline CDR1 MNHNY, CDR2 SVGAGI (reference sequence). Trimming left V 4 bases short and J 2 bases short, with 14 bases between. The CDR3 protein is CASSFQETPNYGYTF. The CDR3 nucleotides read TGTGCCAGCAGTTTCCAGGAAACGCCCAACTATGGCTACACCTTC.

This clone was recorded a few times. The gene calls are TRBV25-1 and TRBJ1-1; 9 bases line up with TRBD1. Per germline, CDR1 MGHDK and CDR2 SYGVNS. This CDR3 is built from 14 residues. J gave up 3 bases and V 4 bases, and 3 bases lay outside the gene matches. As DNA, the CDR3 is TGTGCCAGCAGTGGGGACAGGGTTTACACTGAAGCTTTCTTT. Its translation is CASSGDRVYTEAFF.

The gene calls are TRBV5-6 and TRBJ2-5, with a weak D call TRBD1 (5 bases). Germline lookup yields CDR1 SGHDT and CDR2 YYEEEE. The CDR3 runs to 12 residues. Trimming cost V 0 bases and J 7 bases, with 7 bases left between them. CDR3: CASSLDQGTQYF. The CDR3 DNA reads as TGTGCCAGCAGCTTGGACCAGGGGACCCAGTACTTC. The whole variable domain, filled in from reference TRBV5-6 and TRBJ2-5, reads DAGVTQSPTHLIKTRGQQVTLRCSPKSGHDTVSWYQQALGQGPQFIFQYYEEEERQRGNFPDRFSGHQFPNYSSELNVNALLLGDSALYLCASSLDQGTQYFGPGTRLLVL.

This clone was picked up a small number of times. The chain couples TRBV7-6 to TRBJ2-7, with 11 positions matching TRBD2. CDR1 is SGHVS and CDR2 is FNYEAQ in the germline V gene. The V segment lost 6 bases and the J segment 3 bases; nucleotides outside the gene matches: 4. The CDR3 is 14 amino acids. In nucleotides, the CDR3 is TGTGCCAGCAGACCACTAGCGGGAGTCTACGAGCAGTACTTC. This translates into CASRPLAGVYEQYF.

This clone has more than one count but fewer than ten. The V gene is TRBV28, the J gene TRBJ2-3; 8 bases agree with TRBD2. CDR3 size: 18 residues. J gave up 7 bases and V 6 bases, and 21 bases lay outside the gene matches. Germline CDR1 is MDHEN and CDR2 is SYDVKM. The CDR3 here is CASSPLAALSRGGYTQYF. CDR3 DNA: TGTGCCAGCAGCCCACTAGCGGCTTTATCCCGGGGGGGATATACGCAGTATTTT. The entire variable domain, with the rest obtained from reference TRBV28 and TRBJ2-3, is as follows: DVKVTQSSRYLVKRTGEKVFLECVQDMDHENMFWYRQDPGLGLRLIYFSYDVKMKEKGDIPEGYSVSREKKERFSLILESASTNQTSMYLCASSPLAALSRGGYTQYFGPGTRLTVL.